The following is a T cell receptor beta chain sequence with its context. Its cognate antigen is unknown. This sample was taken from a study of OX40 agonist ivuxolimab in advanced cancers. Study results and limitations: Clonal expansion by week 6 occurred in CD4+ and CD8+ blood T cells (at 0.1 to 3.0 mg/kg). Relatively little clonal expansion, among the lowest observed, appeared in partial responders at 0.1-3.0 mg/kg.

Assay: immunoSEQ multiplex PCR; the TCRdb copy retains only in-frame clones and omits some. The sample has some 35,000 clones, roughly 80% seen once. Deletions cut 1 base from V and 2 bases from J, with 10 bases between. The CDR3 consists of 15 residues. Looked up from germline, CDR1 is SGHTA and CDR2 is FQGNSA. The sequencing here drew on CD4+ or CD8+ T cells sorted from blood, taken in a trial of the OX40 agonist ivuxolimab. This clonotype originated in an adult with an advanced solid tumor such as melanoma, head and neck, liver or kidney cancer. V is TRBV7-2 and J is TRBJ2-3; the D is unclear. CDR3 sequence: CASSLDPTSTDTQYF. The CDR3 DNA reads TGTGCCAGCAGCTTAGATCCTACCTCCACAGATACGCAGTATTTT.